One and the same sample provided the 10 T cell receptor beta chains below, sequenced in a study of breast tumors, draining lymph nodes, adjacent tissues. TCRdb redid the calling of the multiplex PCR reads with MiXCR, one entry per CDR3 protein. The repertoire has roughly 8,000 distinct CDR3 sequences, about 76% of them found once; the top ten carry 42%. Sequenced sample: tumor-adjacent breast tissue. All receptors derive from a female donor with breast cancer. Some clones in this sample may be carry-over from other donors' samples.

By share of the sample, this clonotype is medium-sized. The chain uses TRBV20-1 and TRBJ2-7, with D possibly matching TRBD2 (5 bases). This CDR3 is 13 amino acids long. The germline V gene encodes CDR1 DFQATT and CDR2 SNEGSKA (reference sequence). The V end was cut by 6 bases, the J end by 6 bases, with 18 bases between. CDR3 nucleotides: TGCAGTGCACCGGGTCCAAAAAGCGGCGAGCAGTACTTC. Protein product: CSAPGPKSGEQYF.

The genes are TRBV7-2 and TRBJ2-1, with 8 bases matching TRBD2. J was trimmed by 5 bases and V by 4 bases; bases with no gene match: 4. The CDR3 has 14 amino acids. Germline V gives CDR1 SGHTA, CDR2 FQGNSA. The DNA for the CDR3 is TGTGCCAGCAGCTATAGCGGGACAAACAATGAGCAGTTCTTC. It translates to CASSYSGTNNEQFF.

Within the sample, this clonotype is medium-sized (0.01 to 0.1%). The genes are TRBV6-6 and TRBJ2-1, with 11 bases fitting TRBD2. Germline V lookup: CDR1 MNHNY, CDR2 SVGAGI (reference sequence). Germline trimming cut 7 bases from V and 5 bases from J; bases unmatched to any gene: 7. The CDR3 sequence is 15 residues long. In DNA form, the CDR3 reads TGTGCCAGCACTATACTAGCGGGAGCAGACAATGAGCAGTTCTTC. It encodes CASTILAGADNEQFF.

This clonotype was counted a single time. This chain links TRBV6-1 with TRBJ2-7; D possibly corresponds to TRBD2 (5 bases). Germline assignment: CDR1 MNHNS and CDR2 SASEGT. Trimming took off 9 bases at V and 6 bases at J, with 21 bases between the two ends. There are 14 residues in the CDR3. The CDR3 sequence is CASRVGSRESEQYF. The CDR3 DNA reads TGTGCCAGTAGGGTGGGCAGCCGGGAAAGCGAGCAGTACTTC.

In this sample, this clonotype turned up once. V and J are TRBV11-3 and TRBJ2-3; D is tentatively TRBD1 or TRBD2 (5 bases each). The CDR3 spans 17 residues. Germline lookup yields CDR1 SGHNT and CDR2 YENEEA. Trimming took off 0 bases at V and 5 bases at J, with 18 bases between the two ends. CDR3 loop: CASSLEQVEDTIDTQYF. The CDR3 nucleotides read TGTGCCAGCAGCTTAGAACAGGTGGAGGACACCATAGATACGCAGTATTTT.

Notes on this clonotype: The junction departs from the called germline gene at one end, perhaps through a read error. The rearrangement joins TRBV29-1 to TRBJ2-1, with TRBD2 matching 8 bases. The CDR3 consists of 15 residues. CDR1 is SQVTM, CDR2 ANQGSEA, per germline. CDR3 sequence: CSVEGLAGTYNEQLF. CDR3 nucleotides: TGCAGCGTTGAAGGTCTAGCGGGTACCTACAATGAGCAGCTCTTC.

The chain is built from TRBV5-1 and TRBJ2-1; D may be TRBD1 (6 bases). Trimming removed 6 bases from V and 5 bases from J, with 18 bases in between. The CDR3 extends over 15 amino acids. Germline V gene sequence: CDR1 SGHRS, CDR2 YFSETQ. Here the CDR3 DNA reads TGCGCCAGCACTGACCGCGCAGGGGCTAACAATGAGCAGTTCTTC. Translation: CASTDRAGANNEQFF.

Written as DNA, the CDR3 is TGCAGTGCTGAAGTTGCTAGCGGGGGTTACGAGCAGTACTTC. It specifies CSAEVASGGYEQYF. The chain uses TRBV20-1 and TRBJ2-7; 10 bases fit TRBD2. The germline V gene encodes CDR1 DFQATT and CDR2 SNEGSKA (reference sequence). The CDR3 covers 14 residues. V dropped 5 bases and J dropped 4; count of bases not matched to a gene: 8.

V and J are TRBV28 and TRBJ1-6, with 10 bases identical to TRBD1. The CDR3 length is 17 residues. CDR1 MDHEN and CDR2 SYDVKM come from the germline V gene. V shed 3 bases and J 10 bases; nucleotides not matched to a gene: 12. The CDR3 DNA is TGTGCCAGCAGTTTCCCCCCAAGGACAGGGGGAAGGTCACCCCTCCACTTT. As protein: CASSFPPRTGGRSPLHF.

The chain combines TRBV2 with TRBJ2-6; no firm D call. Germline lookup yields CDR1 SNHLY and CDR2 FYNNEI. The CDR3 covers 15 residues. V was trimmed by 5 bases and J by 1 base, leaving 9 bases between them. The CDR3 sequence is CASSRAESGANVLTF. The DNA for the CDR3 is TGTGCCAGCAGTCGTGCCGAATCTGGGGCCAACGTCCTGACTTTC.